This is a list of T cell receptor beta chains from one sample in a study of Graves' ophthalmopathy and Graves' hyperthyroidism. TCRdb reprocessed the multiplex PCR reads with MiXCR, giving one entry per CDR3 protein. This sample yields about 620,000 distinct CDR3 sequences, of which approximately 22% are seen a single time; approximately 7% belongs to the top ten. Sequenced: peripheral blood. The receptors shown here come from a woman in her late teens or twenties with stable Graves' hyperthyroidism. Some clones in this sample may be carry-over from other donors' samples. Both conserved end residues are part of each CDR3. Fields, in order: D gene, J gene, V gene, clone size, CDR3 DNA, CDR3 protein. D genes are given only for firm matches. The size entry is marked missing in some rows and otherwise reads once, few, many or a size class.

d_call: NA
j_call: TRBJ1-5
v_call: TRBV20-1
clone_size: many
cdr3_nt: TGCAGTGCTAGGGCTCGCCCTCATCAGCCCCAGCATTTT
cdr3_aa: CSARARPHQPQHF

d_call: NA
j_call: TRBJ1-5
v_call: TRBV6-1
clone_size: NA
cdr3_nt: TGTGCCAGCAGTGAAAATATTCGGGTGGTGGAGCCCCAGCATTTT
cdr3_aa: CASSENIRVVEPQHF

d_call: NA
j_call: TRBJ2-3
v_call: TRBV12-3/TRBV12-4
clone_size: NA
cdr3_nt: TGTGCCAGCAGTGGGGGAAAACAGGGCACAGATACGCAGTATTTT
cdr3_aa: CASSGGKQGTDTQYF

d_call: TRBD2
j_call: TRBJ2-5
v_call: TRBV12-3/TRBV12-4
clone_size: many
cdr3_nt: TGTGCCAGCAGTCCTAGCGGGGGTCCTCGGGAGACCCAGTACTTC
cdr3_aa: CASSPSGGPRETQYF

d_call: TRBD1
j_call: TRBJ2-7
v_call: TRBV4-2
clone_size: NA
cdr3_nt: TGTGCCAGCAGCCAAGAGAGGGGGCGGGTCCACGAGCAGTACTTC
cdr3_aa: CASSQERGRVHEQYF

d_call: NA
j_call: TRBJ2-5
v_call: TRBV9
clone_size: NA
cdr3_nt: TGTGCCAGCAGCGTAGTGGCGGGGTACCAAGAGACCCAGTACTTC
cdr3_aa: CASSVVAGYQETQYF

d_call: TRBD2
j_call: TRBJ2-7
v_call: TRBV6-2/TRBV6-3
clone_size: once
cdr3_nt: TGTGCCAGCAGACCGCCAGCGGGGGGCCTTAGCGAGCAGTACTTC
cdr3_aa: CASRPPAGGLSEQYF

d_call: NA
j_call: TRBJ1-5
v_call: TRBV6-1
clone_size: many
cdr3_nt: TGTGCCAGCAGTAAAGGAGGCAGCTACAATCAGCCCCAGCATTTT
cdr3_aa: CASSKGGSYNQPQHF

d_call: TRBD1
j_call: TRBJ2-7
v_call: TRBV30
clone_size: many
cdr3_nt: TGTGCCTGGAGAAGACAGGGTAATGTGTACGAGCAGTACTTC
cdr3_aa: CAWRRQGNVYEQYF

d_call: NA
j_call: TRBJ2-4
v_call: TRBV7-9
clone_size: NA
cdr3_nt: TGTGCCAGCAGCTCGACCCAGGGTTTCGAAAACATTCAGTACTTC
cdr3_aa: CASSSTQGFENIQYF

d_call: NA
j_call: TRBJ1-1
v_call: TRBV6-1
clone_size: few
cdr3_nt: TGTGCCAGCAGTGTGCCGAGGGTGATGAACACTGAAGCTTTCTTT
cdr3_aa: CASSVPRVMNTEAFF

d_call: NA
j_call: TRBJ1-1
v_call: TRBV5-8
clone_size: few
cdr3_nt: TGTGCCAGCAGCTCTACAGGTTTAGAGGGCACTGAAGCTTTCTTT
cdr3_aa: CASSSTGLEGTEAFF

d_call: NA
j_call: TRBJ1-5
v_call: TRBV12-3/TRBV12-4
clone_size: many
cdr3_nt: TGTGCCAGCAGTTTGTCGACGGGGCAGCCCCAGCATTTT
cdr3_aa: CASSLSTGQPQHF

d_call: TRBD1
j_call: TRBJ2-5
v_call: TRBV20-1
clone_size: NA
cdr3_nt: TGCAGTGCTACCCTTGCGACAGGGGCGACGGAGACCCAGTACTTC
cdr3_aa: CSATLATGATETQYF

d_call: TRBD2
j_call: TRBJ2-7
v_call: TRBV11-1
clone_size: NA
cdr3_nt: TGTGCCAGCAGCCCGCAGCGGGGGGAAGCCTACGAGCAGTACTTC
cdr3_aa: CASSPQRGEAYEQYF

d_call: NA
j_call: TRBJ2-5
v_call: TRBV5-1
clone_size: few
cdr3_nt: TGCGCCAGCAGCAAGGACGGTCAAGAGACCCAGTACTTC
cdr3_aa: CASSKDGQETQYF

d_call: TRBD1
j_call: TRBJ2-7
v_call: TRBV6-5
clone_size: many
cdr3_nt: TGTGCCAGCAGTTACGCGGACAGGGTTTACGAGCAGTACTTC
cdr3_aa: CASSYADRVYEQYF

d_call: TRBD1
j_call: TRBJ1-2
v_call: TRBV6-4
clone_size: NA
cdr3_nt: TGTGCCAGCAGGAAACAGGGGGCCCTTGGCTATGGCTACACCTTC
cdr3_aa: CASRKQGALGYGYTF

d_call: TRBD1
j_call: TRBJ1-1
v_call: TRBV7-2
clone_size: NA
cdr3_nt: TGTGCCAGCAGCGGACACAGGGGGCGAGGCACTGAAGCTTTCTTT
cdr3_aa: CASSGHRGRGTEAFF

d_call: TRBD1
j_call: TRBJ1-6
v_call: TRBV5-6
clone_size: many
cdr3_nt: TGTGCCAGCAGCTTTGGAACCGGACAGGGGCTTTCACCCCTCCACTTT
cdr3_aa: CASSFGTGQGLSPLHF

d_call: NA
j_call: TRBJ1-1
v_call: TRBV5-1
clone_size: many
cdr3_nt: TGCGCCAGCAGCTTCGGGGCAGGGCAGAACACTGAAGCTTTCTTT
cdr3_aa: CASSFGAGQNTEAFF

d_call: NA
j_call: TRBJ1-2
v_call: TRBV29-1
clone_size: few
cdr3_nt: TGCAGCCTATCCCAGTTCCGGGGCCCCGCTAACTATGGCTACACCTTC
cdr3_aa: CSLSQFRGPANYGYTF

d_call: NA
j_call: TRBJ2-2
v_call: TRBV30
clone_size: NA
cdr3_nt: TGTGCCTGGAGTGTACAGGGGGGGTTGGCCGGGGAGCTGTTTTTT
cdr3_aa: CAWSVQGGLAGELFF

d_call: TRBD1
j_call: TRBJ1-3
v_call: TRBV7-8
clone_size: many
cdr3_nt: TGTGCCAGCACCTTGACAGGGAGGGGACACACCATATATTTT
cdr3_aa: CASTLTGRGHTIYF

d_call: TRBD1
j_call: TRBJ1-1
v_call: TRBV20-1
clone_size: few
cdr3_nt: TGCAGTGCTAGAGTGAGAAGCAGGGGGCGTTGGTTTAGCACTGAAGCTTTCTTT
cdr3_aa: CSARVRSRGRWFSTEAFF

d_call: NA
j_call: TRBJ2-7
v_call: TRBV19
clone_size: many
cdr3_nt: TGTGCCAGTAGTATCGACAGGTTATCCTACGAGCAGTACTTC
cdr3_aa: CASSIDRLSYEQYF

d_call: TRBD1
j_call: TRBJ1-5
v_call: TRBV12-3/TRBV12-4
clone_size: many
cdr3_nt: TGTGCCAGCAGATCGGGACAGCTCAATCAGCCCCAGCATTTT
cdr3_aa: CASRSGQLNQPQHF

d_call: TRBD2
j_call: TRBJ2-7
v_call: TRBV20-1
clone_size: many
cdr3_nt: TGCAGTGTAAGGACTAGCTCTTCGGGGGAGTACTTC
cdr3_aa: CSVRTSSSGEYF

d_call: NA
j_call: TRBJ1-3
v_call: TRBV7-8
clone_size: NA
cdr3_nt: TGTGCCAGCAGCTTATTCCCCAGATCGGACTCTGGAAACACCATATATTTT
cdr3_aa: CASSLFPRSDSGNTIYF

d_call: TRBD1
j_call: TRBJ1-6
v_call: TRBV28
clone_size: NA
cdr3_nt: TGTGCCAGCAGTTTATTAGGTACTGGTTTGGACAGGGATTCACCCCTCCACTTT
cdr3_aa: CASSLLGTGLDRDSPLHF

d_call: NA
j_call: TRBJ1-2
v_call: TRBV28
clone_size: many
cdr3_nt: TGTGCCAGCAAGGAAGGTCAGGTGCACTATGGCTACACCTTC
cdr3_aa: CASKEGQVHYGYTF

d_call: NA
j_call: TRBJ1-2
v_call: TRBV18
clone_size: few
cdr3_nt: TGTGCCAGCTCACCACCGTCGGGAACTCGCTATGGCTACACCTTC
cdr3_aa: CASSPPSGTRYGYTF

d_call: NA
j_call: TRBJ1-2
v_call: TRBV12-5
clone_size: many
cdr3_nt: TGTGCTAGTGGTTTCGGGGGTATTGGCTATGGCTACACCTTC
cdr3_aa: CASGFGGIGYGYTF

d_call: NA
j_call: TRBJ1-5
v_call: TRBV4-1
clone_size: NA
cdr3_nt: TGCGCCAGCAGCCAAGTCCCCGGGGGACAAAGCAATCAGCCCCAGCATTTT
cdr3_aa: CASSQVPGGQSNQPQHF

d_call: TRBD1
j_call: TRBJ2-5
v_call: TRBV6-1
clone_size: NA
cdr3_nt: TGTGCCAGCAGGGAAGGACCGGGACAGGGGTGGCGAGAGACCCAGTACTTC
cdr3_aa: CASREGPGQGWRETQYF

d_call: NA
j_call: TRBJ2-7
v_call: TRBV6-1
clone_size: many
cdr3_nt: TGTACCAGCAGTGAAGTAACCTTAGCCTACGAGCAGTACTTC
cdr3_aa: CTSSEVTLAYEQYF

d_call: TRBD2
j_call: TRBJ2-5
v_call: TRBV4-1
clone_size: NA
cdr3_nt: TGCGCCAGCAGCCAAGATGCTCTAGCGGGGGGGTCTTGGGGAGAGACCCAGTACTTC
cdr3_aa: CASSQDALAGGSWGETQYF

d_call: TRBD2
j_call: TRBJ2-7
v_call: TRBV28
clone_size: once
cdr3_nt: TGTGCCACCCGTCGAAGCGGGAGGGCCTACGAGCAGTACTTC
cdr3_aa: CATRRSGRAYEQYF

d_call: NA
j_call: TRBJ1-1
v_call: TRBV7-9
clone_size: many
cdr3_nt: TGTGCCAGCCGCGTTGGGACCCCACACACTGAAGCTTTCTTT
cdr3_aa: CASRVGTPHTEAFF

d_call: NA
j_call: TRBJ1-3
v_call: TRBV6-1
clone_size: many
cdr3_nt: TGTGCCAGCAGTGAACCCCGGACCTTGGGGAACACCATATATTTT
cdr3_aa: CASSEPRTLGNTIYF

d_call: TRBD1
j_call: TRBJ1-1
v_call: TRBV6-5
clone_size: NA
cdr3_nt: TGTGCCAGCAGTTACGGGACAGAGTACACTGAAGCTTTCTTT
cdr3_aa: CASSYGTEYTEAFF

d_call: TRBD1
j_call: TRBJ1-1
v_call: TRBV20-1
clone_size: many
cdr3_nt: TGCAGTGCTAGAACCAACAGGGGTGGTACTGAAGCTTTCTTT
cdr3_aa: CSARTNRGGTEAFF

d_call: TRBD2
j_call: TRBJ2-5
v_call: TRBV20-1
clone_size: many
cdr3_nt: TGCAGTGCTGCGGGACTAGAAGAGACCCAGTACTTC
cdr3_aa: CSAAGLEETQYF

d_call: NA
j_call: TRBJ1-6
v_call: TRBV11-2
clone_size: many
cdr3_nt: TGTGCCAGCAGCTCGCTAGACAGCACACCCCTCCACTTT
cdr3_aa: CASSSLDSTPLHF

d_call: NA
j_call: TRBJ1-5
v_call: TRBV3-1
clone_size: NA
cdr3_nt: TGTGCCAGCAGCCAAGAGGGAGCTGGACGCAATCAGCCCCAGCATTTT
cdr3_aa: CASSQEGAGRNQPQHF

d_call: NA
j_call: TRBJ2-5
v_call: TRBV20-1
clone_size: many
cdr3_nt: TGCAGTGCTAGGACTGTCCAAGAGACCCAGTACTTC
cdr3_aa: CSARTVQETQYF

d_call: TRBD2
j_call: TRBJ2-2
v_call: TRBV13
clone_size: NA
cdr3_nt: TGTGCCAGCAGCCCCAGGGCTAGCGGGAGGCCCAGAGTGAACACCGGGGAGCTGTTTTTT
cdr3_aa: CASSPRASGRPRVNTGELFF

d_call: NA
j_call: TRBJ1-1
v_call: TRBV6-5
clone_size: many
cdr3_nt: TGTGCCAGCAGTTACGCAGGGAACACTGAAGCTTTCTTT
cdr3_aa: CASSYAGNTEAFF

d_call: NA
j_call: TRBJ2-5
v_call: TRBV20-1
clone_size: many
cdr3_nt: TGCAGTGCTAGAGATATAGGAGGGGTAGATGAAGAGACCCAGTACTTC
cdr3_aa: CSARDIGGVDEETQYF

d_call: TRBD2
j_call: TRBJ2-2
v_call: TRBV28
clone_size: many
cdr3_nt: TGTGCCAGCAGTTTAAGTGTTTCTAGCGGGATGACCGGGGAGCTGTTTTTT
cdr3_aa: CASSLSVSSGMTGELFF

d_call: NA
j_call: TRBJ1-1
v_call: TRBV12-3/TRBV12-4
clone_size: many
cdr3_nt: TGTGCCAGCATTAGAGCGAACACTGAAGCTTTCTTT
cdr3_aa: CASIRANTEAFF

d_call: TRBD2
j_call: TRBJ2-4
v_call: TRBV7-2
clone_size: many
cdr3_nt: TGTGCCAGCAGCTTTCAGCGGGGGGCCAAAAACATTCAGTACTTC
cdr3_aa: CASSFQRGAKNIQYF

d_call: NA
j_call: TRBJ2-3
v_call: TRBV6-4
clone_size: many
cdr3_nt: TGTGCCAGCAGTGACGGTCCGGCTCGCACAGATACGCAGTATTTT
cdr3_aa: CASSDGPARTDTQYF

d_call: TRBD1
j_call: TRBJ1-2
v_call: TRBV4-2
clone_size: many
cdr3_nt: TGTGCCAGCATCAAACAGGCAGGGGGCTTTGGCTACACCTTC
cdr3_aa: CASIKQAGGFGYTF

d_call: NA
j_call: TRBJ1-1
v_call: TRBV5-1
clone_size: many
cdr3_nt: TGCGCCAGCAGCTTGAACGGGCCCATGAACACTGAAGCTTTCTTT
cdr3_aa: CASSLNGPMNTEAFF

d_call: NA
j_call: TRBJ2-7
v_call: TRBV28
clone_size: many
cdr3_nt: TGTGCCAGCAGTTCCTCGGGGCAGGACCGCTACGAGCAGTACTTC
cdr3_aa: CASSSSGQDRYEQYF

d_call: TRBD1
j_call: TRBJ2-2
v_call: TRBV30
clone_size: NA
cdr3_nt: TGTGCCTGGAGTGTACTGAGGCAGGGGGCCGGCGGGGAGCTGTTTTTT
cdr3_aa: CAWSVLRQGAGGELFF